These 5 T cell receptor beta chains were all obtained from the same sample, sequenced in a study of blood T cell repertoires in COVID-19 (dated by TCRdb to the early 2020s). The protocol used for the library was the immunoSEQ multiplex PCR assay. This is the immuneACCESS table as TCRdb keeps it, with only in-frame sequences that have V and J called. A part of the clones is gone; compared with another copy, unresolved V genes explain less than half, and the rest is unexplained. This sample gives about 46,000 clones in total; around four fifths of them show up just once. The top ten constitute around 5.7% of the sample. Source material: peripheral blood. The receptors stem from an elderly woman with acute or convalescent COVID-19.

The CDR3 nucleotides are TGTGCCAGCAGCCGGGACAGGGATTTATCTAATGAAAAACTGTTTTTT. Its translation is CASSRDRDLSNEKLFF. V and J are TRBV3-1 (or the pseudogene TRBV3-2) and TRBJ1-4; 9 nucleotides align to TRBD1. Losses at the gene ends were 4 bases for V and 3 bases for J; bases not matched to a gene: 6. CDR3 size: 16 residues. CDR1 is LGHDT, CDR2 YNNKEL, per germline (reference sequence).

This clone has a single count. The CDR3 sequence is CASGSGGSSTEAFF. For the CDR3, the DNA is TGTGCTAGTGGTTCAGGGGGCTCAAGCACTGAAGCTTTCTTT. The V call is TRBV12-5, the J call TRBJ1-1; 8 positions match TRBD1. The CDR3 is made up of 14 amino acids. Germline loops: CDR1 LGHNT, CDR2 FRNRAP. V lost 4 bases, J lost 4 bases, and 5 bases stayed unmatched.

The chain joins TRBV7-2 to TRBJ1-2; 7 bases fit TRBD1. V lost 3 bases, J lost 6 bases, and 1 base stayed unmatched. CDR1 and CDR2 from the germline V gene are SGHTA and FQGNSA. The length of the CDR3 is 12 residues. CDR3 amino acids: CASSFDRDGYTF. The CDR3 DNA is TGTGCCAGCAGCTTCGACAGGGATGGCTACACCTTC.

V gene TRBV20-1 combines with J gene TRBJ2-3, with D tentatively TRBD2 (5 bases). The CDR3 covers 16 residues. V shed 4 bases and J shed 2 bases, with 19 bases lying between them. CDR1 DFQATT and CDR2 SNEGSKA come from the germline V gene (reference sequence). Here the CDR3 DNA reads TGCAGTGCTATTGAATTGGCGGGTCTACACACAGATACGCAGTATTTT. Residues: CSAIELAGLHTDTQYF.

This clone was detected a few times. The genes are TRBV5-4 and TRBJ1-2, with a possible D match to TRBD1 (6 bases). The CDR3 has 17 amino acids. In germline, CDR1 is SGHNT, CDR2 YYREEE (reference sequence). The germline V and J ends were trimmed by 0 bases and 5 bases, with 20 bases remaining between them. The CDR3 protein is CASSLEYGRGGSYGYTF. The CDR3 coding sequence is TGTGCCAGCAGCTTGGAATATGGCAGGGGTGGTAGTTATGGCTACACCTTC.